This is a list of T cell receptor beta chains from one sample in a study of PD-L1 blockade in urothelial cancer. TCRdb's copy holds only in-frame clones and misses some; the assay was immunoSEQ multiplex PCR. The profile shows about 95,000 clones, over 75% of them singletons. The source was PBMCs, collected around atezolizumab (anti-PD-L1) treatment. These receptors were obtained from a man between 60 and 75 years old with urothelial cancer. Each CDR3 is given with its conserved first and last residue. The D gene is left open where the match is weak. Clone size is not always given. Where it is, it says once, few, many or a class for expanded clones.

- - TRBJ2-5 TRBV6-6 TGTGCCAGCAGTTACTCGAACAGCGGACCTCGGTACTTC CASSYSNSGPRYF
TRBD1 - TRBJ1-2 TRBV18 TGTGCCAGCTCACCCAGGACAGGGGATGTGGATGGCTACACCTTC CASSPRTGDVDGYTF
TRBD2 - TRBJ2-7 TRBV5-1 TGCGCCAGCAGCTTGGATGGGCGGGGGGGAGTCGAGCAGTACTTC CASSLDGRGGVEQYF
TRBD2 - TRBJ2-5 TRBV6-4 TGTGCCAGCAGTGAACAATCCGGGACTATTGCGGTGGAGACCCAGTACTTC CASSEQSGTIAVETQYF
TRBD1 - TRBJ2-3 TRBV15 TGTGCCACCAGCGTGGGACAGGGAAACACAGATACGCAGTATTTT CATSVGQGNTDTQYF
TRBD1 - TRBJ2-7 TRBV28 TGTGCCACTACGGGTGGACAGGGTCAACAGTACTTC CATTGGQGQQYF
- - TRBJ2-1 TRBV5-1 TGCGCCAGCAGCTTGGCCTCACAGTACAATGAGCAGTTCTTC CASSLASQYNEQFF
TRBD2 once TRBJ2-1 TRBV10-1 TGCGCCAGCAGTGGGGAACCGGGACTAATTTACAATGAGCAGTTCTTC CASSGEPGLIYNEQFF
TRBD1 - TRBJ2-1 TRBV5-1 TGCGCCAGCAGCTTGGTAGCCAGGGGGAACAATGAGCAGTTCTTC CASSLVARGNNEQFF
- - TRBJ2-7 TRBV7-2 TGTGCCAGCAGCCCAGGCCACGAGCAGTACTTC CASSPGHEQYF
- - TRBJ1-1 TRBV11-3 TGTGCCAGCAGCTTACCGAGGAGAGGGACTGAAGCTTTCTTT CASSLPRRGTEAFF
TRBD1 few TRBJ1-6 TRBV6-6 TGTGCCAGCAGGCTATACGACAGGGTGAATTCACCCCTCCACTTT CASRLYDRVNSPLHF
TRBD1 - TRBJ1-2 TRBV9 TGTGCCAGCAGCGCGGACCCCGGAGGGGGCTACTATGGCTACACCTTC CASSADPGGGYYGYTF
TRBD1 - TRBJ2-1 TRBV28 TGTGCCAGCAGTCCGACAGGGTTTAGGAATGAGCAGTTCTTC CASSPTGFRNEQFF
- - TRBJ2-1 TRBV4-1 TGCGCCAGCAGCCAAGAAGGGGGATACGATGAGCAGTTCTTC CASSQEGGYDEQFF
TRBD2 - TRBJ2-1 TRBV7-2 TGTGCCAGCAGCTCTCCGGGACTAGCGGGTCCTGAGCAGTTCTTC CASSSPGLAGPEQFF
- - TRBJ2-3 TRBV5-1 TGCGCCAGCAGCTTGCAGGGCAGGGTGCCCGATACGCAGTATTTT CASSLQGRVPDTQYF
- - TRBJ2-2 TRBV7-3 TGTGCCAGCAGCCGGTCAGGTTCCGTCAGTGGGGAGCTGTTTTTT CASSRSGSVSGELFF
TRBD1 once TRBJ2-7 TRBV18 TGTGCCAGCTCACCTATCGGACAGGCCTACGAGCAGTACTTC CASSPIGQAYEQYF
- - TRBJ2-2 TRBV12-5 TGTGCTAGTGCCCTCACCGGGGAGCTGTTTTTT CASALTGELFF
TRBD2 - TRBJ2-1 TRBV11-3 TGTGCCAGCAGCTTAGATATAGGACTAGCAGATTACAATGAGCAGTTCTTC CASSLDIGLADYNEQFF
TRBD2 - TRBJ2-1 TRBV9 TGTGCCAGCAGCCCCGGGGGGGGAAATGAGCAGTTCTTC CASSPGGGNEQFF
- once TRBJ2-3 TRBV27 TGTGCCAGCAGTTTAGGGGTAGGGGGCACAGATACGCAGTATTTT CASSLGVGGTDTQYF
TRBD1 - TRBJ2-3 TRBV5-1 TGCGCCAGCAGCTTAACCACAGGGGGCGAAAATACGCAGTATTTT CASSLTTGGENTQYF
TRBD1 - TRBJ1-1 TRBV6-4 TGTGCCAGCAGTGCCAAGAGTATTGGGACAGGCTCTTTAGCTTTCTTT CASSAKSIGTGSLAFF
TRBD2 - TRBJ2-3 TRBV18 TGTGCCAGCTCACCACCCGGGGGGGGCCTCACAGATACGCAGTATTTT CASSPPGGGLTDTQYF
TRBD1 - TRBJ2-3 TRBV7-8 TGTGCCAGCAGCTTACAAGCCCACGGGACAGGGGTTCGGGATACGCAGTATTTT CASSLQAHGTGVRDTQYF
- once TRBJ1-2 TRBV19 TGTGCCAGTAGTATAGGGGGGACGGGACTTCTGGCTGGCTACACCTTC CASSIGGTGLLAGYTF
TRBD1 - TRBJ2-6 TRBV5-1 TGCGCCAGCAGCTGGGGCAGTAGGGACAGGGGCTCTGGGGCCAACGTCCTGACTTTC CASSWGSRDRGSGANVLTF
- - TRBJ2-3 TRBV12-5 TGTGCTAGTGGTAGGGACACGCTACAAGGGGATACGCAGTATTTT CASGRDTLQGDTQYF
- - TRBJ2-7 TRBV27 TGTGCCAGCAGTTTACGGTCAGGATCCTACGAGCAGTACTTC CASSLRSGSYEQYF
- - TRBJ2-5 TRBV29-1 TGCAGCGTTGTGGTGACAGGGACTTGGGAGACCCAGTACTTC CSVVVTGTWETQYF
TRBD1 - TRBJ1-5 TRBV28 TGTGCCAGCAGTTTGGGGCAGGGGGCAGGGAGGCAGCCCCAGCATTTT CASSLGQGAGRQPQHF
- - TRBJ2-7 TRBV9 TGTGCCAGCAGCGTTGAACAGGGAACGACGTACGAGCAGTACTTC CASSVEQGTTYEQYF
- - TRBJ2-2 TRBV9 TGTGCCAGCAGCGTAGGCGCGGACACCGGGGAGCTGTTTTTT CASSVGADTGELFF
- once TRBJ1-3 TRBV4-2 TGTGCCAGCAGCGGAACAGGTAACTCTGGAAACACCATATATTTT CASSGTGNSGNTIYF
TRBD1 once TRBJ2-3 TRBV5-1 TGCGCCAGCAGGTCGACAGGGCTTGAGGCAGATACGCAGTATTTT CASRSTGLEADTQYF
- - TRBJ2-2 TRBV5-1 TGCGCCAGCAGCTTCAGCCCTAGCATGGCCGGGGAGCTGTTTTTT CASSFSPSMAGELFF
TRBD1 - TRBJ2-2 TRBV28 TGTGCCAGCAGTTTAGGAGGACAGGGGTTCTTCGGGGAGCTGTTTTTT CASSLGGQGFFGELFF
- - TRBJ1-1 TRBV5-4 TGTGCCAGCAGCCCCCCCATCCGGGGGGGGAACACTGAAGCTTTCTTT CASSPPIRGGNTEAFF
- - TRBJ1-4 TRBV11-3 TGTGCCAGCAGCTCTCCAGGGGCAACTAATGAAAAACTGTTTTTT CASSSPGATNEKLFF
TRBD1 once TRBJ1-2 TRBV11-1 TGTGCCAGCAGCTTGGGACAGGCTAACTATGGCTACACCTTC CASSLGQANYGYTF
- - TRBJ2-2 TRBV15 TGTGCCACCAGCAGAGGAGGGAGCAGAACCGGGGAGCTGTTTTTT CATSRGGSRTGELFF
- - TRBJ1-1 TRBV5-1 TGCGCCAGCAGCAAACAGGTTTCGAACACTGAAGCTTTCTTT CASSKQVSNTEAFF